A selection of T cell receptor beta chains follows, all from one sample in a study of CXCR3-negative and CXCR3-positive naive CD8 T cells. One entry per CDR3 protein, without DNA, is what TCRdb gives after re-calling the 5' RACE reads. The sample includes more than 50,000 distinct CDR3 sequences. The sample was naive CXCR3- CD8+ T cells from blood. These receptors were obtained from a human donor in good health. Some clones in this sample may be carry-over from other donors' samples. Both conserved end residues are part of each CDR3.

V gene	J gene	CDR3 protein
TRBV20-1	TRBJ2-1	CSVLAGGVYNEQFF
TRBV11-3	TRBJ2-5	CASSLRVGVQVETQYF
TRBV12-3/TRBV12-4	TRBJ2-3	CASSFGLISTQYF
TRBV9	TRBJ2-1	CASSTSVSSYNEQFF
TRBV28	TRBJ2-3	CASSFGSTDTQYF
TRBV3-1	TRBJ1-2	CASSQETTYGYTF
TRBV28	TRBJ2-5	CASSILPRGRETQYF
TRBV28	TRBJ2-7	CASSLSANEQYF
TRBV7-9	TRBJ2-1	CASSLTGSGVRNEQFF
TRBV4-1	TRBJ2-2	CASSQEAGSGELFF
TRBV28	TRBJ2-1	CASSTSDGVSEQFF
TRBV7-6	TRBJ1-1	CASSLAPGQGRLAFF
TRBV28	TRBJ1-4	CASSLGGPLFF
TRBV5-1	TRBJ2-3	CASSLEDRATDTQYF
TRBV6-4	TRBJ1-1	CASSALQGLPMNTEAFF
TRBV7-2	TRBJ2-2	CASSLYREVVGELFF
TRBV6-1	TRBJ1-5	CASSEAYRYSNQPQHF
TRBV4-3	TRBJ2-6	CASSQEGVGTGANVLTF
TRBV7-2	TRBJ2-7	CASSSMTDSYEQYF
TRBV4-1	TRBJ2-3	CASSQEVTSGSADTQYF
TRBV28	TRBJ1-2	CASSTDRGGYTF
TRBV27	TRBJ1-2	CASSLGTSYGYTF
TRBV25-1	TRBJ2-7	CASSESQGESSYEQYF
TRBV28	TRBJ2-1	CASNEPSYYNEQFF
TRBV21-1	TRBJ2-5	CASRHRVNPRETQYF
TRBV12-3/TRBV12-4	TRBJ2-5	CASAPEGLAGIQETQYF
TRBV13	TRBJ2-3	CASSLRLATPDTQYF
TRBV28	TRBJ2-1	CASSWVAREQFF
TRBV29-1	TRBJ2-7	CSVGGMGSYEQYF
TRBV15	TRBJ2-1	CATSRRRDNEQFF
TRBV6-2/TRBV6-3	TRBJ1-1	CASSYSRGEEAFF
TRBV6-5	TRBJ2-2	CASFWASGVVGELFF
TRBV21-1	TRBJ2-7	CASSKSSGGRESYEQYF
TRBV28	TRBJ2-3	CASSKGQRPTDTQYF
TRBV29-1	TRBJ2-2	CSVVGGESGELFF